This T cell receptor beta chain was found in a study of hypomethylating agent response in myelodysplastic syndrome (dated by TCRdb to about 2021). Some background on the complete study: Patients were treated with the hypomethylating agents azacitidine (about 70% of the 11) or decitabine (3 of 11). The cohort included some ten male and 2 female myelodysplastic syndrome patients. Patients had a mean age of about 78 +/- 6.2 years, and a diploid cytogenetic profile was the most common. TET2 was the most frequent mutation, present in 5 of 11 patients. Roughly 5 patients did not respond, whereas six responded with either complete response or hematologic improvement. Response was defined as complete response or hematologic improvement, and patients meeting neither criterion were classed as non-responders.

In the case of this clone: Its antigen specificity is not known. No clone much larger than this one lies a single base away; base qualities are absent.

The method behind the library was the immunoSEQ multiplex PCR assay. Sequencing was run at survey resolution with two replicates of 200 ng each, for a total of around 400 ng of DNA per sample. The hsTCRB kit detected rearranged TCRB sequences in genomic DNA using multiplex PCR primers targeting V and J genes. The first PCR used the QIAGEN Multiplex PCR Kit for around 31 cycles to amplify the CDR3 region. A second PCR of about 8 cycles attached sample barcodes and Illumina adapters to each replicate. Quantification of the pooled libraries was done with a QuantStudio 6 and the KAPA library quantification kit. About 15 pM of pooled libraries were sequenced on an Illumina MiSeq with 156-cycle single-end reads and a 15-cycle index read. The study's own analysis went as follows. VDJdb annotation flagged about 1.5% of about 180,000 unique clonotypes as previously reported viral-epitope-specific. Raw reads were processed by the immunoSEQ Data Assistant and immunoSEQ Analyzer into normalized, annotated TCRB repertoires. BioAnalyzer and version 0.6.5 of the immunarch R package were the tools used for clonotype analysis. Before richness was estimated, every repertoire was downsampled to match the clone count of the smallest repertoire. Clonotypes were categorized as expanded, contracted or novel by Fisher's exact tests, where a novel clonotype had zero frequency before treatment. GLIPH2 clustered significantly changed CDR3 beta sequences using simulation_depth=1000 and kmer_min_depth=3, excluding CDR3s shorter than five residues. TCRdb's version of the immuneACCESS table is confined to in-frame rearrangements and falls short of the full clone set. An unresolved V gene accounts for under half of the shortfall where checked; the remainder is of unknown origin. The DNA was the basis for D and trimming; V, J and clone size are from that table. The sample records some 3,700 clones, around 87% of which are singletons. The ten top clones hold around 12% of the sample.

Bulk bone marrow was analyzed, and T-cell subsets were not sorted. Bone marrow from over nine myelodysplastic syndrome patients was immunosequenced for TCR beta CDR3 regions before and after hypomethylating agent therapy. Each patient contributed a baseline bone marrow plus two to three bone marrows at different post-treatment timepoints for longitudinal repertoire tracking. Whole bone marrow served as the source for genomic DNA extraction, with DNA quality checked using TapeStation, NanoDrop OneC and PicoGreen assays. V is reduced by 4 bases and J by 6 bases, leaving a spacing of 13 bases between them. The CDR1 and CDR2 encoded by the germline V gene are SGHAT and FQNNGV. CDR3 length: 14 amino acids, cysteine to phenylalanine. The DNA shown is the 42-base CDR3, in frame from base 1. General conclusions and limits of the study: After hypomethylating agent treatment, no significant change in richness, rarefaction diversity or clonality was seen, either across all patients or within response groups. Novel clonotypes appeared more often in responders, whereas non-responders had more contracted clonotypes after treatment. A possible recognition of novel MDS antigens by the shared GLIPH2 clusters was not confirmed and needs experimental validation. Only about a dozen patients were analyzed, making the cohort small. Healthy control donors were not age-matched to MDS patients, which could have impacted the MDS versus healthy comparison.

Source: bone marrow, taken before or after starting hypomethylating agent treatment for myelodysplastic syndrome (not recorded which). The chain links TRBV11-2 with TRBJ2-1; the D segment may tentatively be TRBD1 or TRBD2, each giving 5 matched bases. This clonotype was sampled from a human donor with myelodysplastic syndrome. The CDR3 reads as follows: CASSSLVRGNEQFF. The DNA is TGTGCCAGCAGCTCACTAGTAAGGGGCAATGAGCAGTTCTTC.